The entry below describes one T cell receptor beta chain. Its specific antigen is unknown. No quality values exist for individual bases; no much larger clone is one base distant. CD8 naive samples were CD45RO-negative cells positively selected for CCR7, giving a CD45RA+CCR7+ population that excluded TemRA cells. Healthy HIV-negative adults with no recently reported acute infections or vaccinations were included as donors. Every donor was a Caucasian adult residing in Nashville, Tennessee, USA. Blood was obtained by leukapheresis, after which PBMCs were separated by Ficoll-Histopaque density gradient centrifugation and cryopreserved in liquid nitrogen vapor phase. Analytical flow cytometry was used to check the purity and quantity of each magnetically sorted T cell population. Each sorted fraction had its genomic DNA isolated and then quantified by UV absorbance on a Nanodrop 2000c. The CDR1 and CDR2 encoded by the germline V gene are MDHEN and SYDVKM. The junction carries 9 bases between V and J, which are trimmed by 6 bases and 3 bases respectively. CDR3 length: 12 amino acids, cysteine to phenylalanine. The read is trimmed to its CDR3 DNA, 36 bases read in frame from base 1.

The sample belongs to a study of shared clonotypes between healthy human individuals (dated by TCRdb to about 2020). With regard to the full study: A couple of women and three men aged 18 to 49 years were included in the cohort. For each donor, three plates each were used for CD4 naive and CD4 memory, two plates were used for CD8 naive, and one plate was used for CD8 memory. To estimate repertoire size and how much clonotype sharing occurs between individuals, the study deeply sequenced the blood TCR repertoires of roughly 5 healthy adults. To increase sequencing depth and limit assay-specific biases, TCR repertoire library preparation and sequencing were carried out by different laboratories using diverse techniques. Per donor, leukapheresis produced somewhere between about 0.85 and 10 billion PBMCs. On the study overall, not on this receptor specifically: Because the study included only a small number of donors, the genetic and exposure-history diversity represented was limited. Compared with non-shared clonotypes, the clonotypes found in all four sorted-subset donors had higher generation probabilities. When several donors were compared, the shared fraction of clonotypes was roughly 4.8% for naive CD4, approximately 3.3% for naive CD8, more than 2% for memory CD4, and around 0.4% for memory CD8. Sampling was limited to blood, and TCR repertoires in tissue likely differ from TCR repertoires in blood. Based on pairwise subsampling, the degree of clonotype sharing among donors was expected to be affected by sequencing depth. Incomplete sequencing was indicated by rarefaction of sorted-subset datasets, despite the large sequencing depth. Naive subsets generally had larger estimated clonotype richness than memory subsets did.

TCR CDR3 regions were amplified from genomic DNA by multiplex PCR using the deep immunoSEQ assay. Genomic DNA extracted from each cell subset was distributed evenly over all wells of several immunoSEQ 96-well plates, and each plate served as one replicate. For sorted subsets, around 200 ng genomic DNA, equal to about 30,000 T cell genomes, was loaded into each replicate PCR. Purified libraries were measured with a Qubit 3.0 fluorometer, size-checked on a Bioanalyzer 2100, and measured again with the KAPA Library Quantification kit. A separate single-read 150-cycle Illumina NextSeq 550 flow cell was used to sequence each immunoSEQ 96-well plate. The study's processing was this. The immunoSEQ output contained only junctional sequences without quality scores, so filtering could not match that applied to full-length reads. Sequences were annotated with PyIR, a Python wrapper for IgBLAST v1.9, and V/J genes and CDR3 were assigned using IMGT germline references. Any read was removed if the V/J assignment was weak (E-value above 1e-6), the CDR3 was missing, or the read contained stop codons, out-of-frame junctions, or ambiguous translated residues. V3J clonotypes were defined as sequences sharing the same inferred V gene, J gene, and CDR3 amino acid sequence. The percentage overlap between two repertoires was calculated by dividing the number of shared unique clonotypes by the size of the smaller repertoire. Three approaches were used to assess repertoire richness: RTK rarefaction, the Chao1 estimator, and Recon v2.1 estimates of unobserved clonotypes. Generation probabilities were computed with OLGA for all TCRbeta clonotypes obtained by the gDNA method from several donors. Entries here come from immuneACCESS through TCRdb and include only in-frame sequences with V and J called. Some clones fail to appear in such tables; in the studies checked, an unresolved V gene covers under half of the shortfall, and the cause of the remainder is unknown. The V and J calls and clone size come from that table; D and trimming were worked out from the DNA. The sample profile shows approximately 650,000 clones; around 95% of them were found once. The ten largest account for 0.11% of the sample.

The receptor was derived from a woman aged 25 to 39 in good health. The chain was built from TRBV28 and TRBJ2-7; the D gene is not confidently resolved. Sample: naive CD8+ T cells sorted from blood. Explained via the paper, the cell subset or site label denotes: CD45RA+CCR7+. At the DNA level, the sequence is TGTGCCAGCAGCCTAGACGGCTACGAGCAGTACTTC. The translation is CASSLDGYEQYF.